What follows are 27 T cell receptor beta chains derived from one specimen sequenced in a study of CD8 T cells in ankylosing spondylitis. Each CDR3 protein gets one entry after TCRdb re-called the 5' RACE reads with MiXCR. The table records a few hundred thousand distinct CDR3 sequences, more than 20% of them present only once. Sequencing input: blood, either unsorted or a sorted T cell fraction (not recorded which). The source of these receptors is a female donor with ankylosing spondylitis or in good health (not recorded which).

The chain recombines TRBV9 with TRBJ2-3; 10 bases line up with TRBD2. Per germline, CDR1 SGDLS and CDR2 YYNGEE. Trimming took 3 bases from V and 5 from J; bases not matched to a gene: 6. The length of the CDR3 is 15 residues. CDR3 loop: CASSGGTSERDTQYF. The CDR3 nucleotides are TGTGCCAGCAGCGGTGGGACTAGCGAAAGAGATACGCAGTATTTT.

This clonotype has a count of ten or more. The J gene is TRBJ2-7, the V gene TRBV20-1; D remains ambiguous. Germline V lookup: CDR1 DFQATT, CDR2 SNEGSKA (reference sequence). The CDR3 sequence is 15 residues long. Trimming removed 0 bases from V and 0 bases from J, with 12 bases in between. DNA for the CDR3: TGCAGTGCTAGAGATCCCGGCGGAAGCTCCTACGAGCAGTACTTC. Amino acid sequence: CSARDPGGSSYEQYF.

This clonotype turned up a few times. The chain joins TRBV18 to TRBJ2-7; D remains unclear. The CDR3 extends over 11 amino acids. The V end was cut by 1 base, the J end by 7 bases, with 5 bases between. In germline, CDR1 is KGHSH, CDR2 LQKENI. CDR3 DNA sequence: TGTGCCAGCTCACCACGGGAAGAGCAGTACTTC. Protein: CASSPREEQYF.

V is TRBV20-1 and J is TRBJ2-3; D is possibly TRBD2 (6 bases). Deletions cut 5 bases from V and 3 bases from J, with 15 bases between. The CDR3 extends over 14 amino acids. CDR1 DFQATT and CDR2 SNEGSKA come from the germline V gene (reference sequence). The CDR3: CSAPSDRGTDTQYF. CDR3 in DNA: TGCAGTGCTCCAAGCGACCGGGGGACAGATACGCAGTATTTT.

The chain couples TRBV6-4 to TRBJ2-5; 7 bases align to TRBD2. J lost 3 bases, V lost 7 bases, and 11 bases had no gene match. Germline CDR1 reads MRHNA; CDR2 reads SNTAGT. The CDR3 has 15 residues. CDR3 coding DNA: TGTGCCAGCAACGGAGCTGGGGGGGGTAAAGAGACCCAGTACTTC. As protein: CASNGAGGGKETQYF.

The V gene is TRBV7-2, the J gene TRBJ2-7; maybe TRBD1 (6 bases). This CDR3 comprises 15 residues. Trimming stripped 4 bases from V and 2 bases from J, with 15 bases between. Per the germline V gene, CDR1 is SGHTA and CDR2 is FQGNSA. CDR3 region: CASSSQGHGAYEQYF. In DNA, the CDR3 is TGTGCCAGCAGCTCCCAGGGGCACGGGGCCTACGAGCAGTACTTC.

This clonotype was recorded at least ten times. This chain connects TRBV6-2 or TRBV6-3 to TRBJ2-7; D ambiguous. Trimming took 2 bases from V and 1 from J, leaving 3 bases between them. The CDR3 has 12 amino acids. CDR1 MNHEY and CDR2 SVGEGT come from the germline V gene. Written as DNA, the CDR3 is TGTGCCAGCAGTTACGCTTCCTACGAGCAGTACTTC. Amino acids: CASSYASYEQYF.

This clonotype was picked up a small number of times. The chain has TRBV19 and TRBJ1-5, with D uncertain. V was trimmed by 3 bases and J by 0 bases, leaving 9 bases between them. CDR3 size: 15 residues. Germline-derived CDR1 and CDR2 are LNHDA and SQIVND (reference sequence). The CDR3 nucleotides are TGTGCCAGTAGTATCAACCTTAATAGCAATCAGCCCCAGCATTTT. Encoded protein: CASSINLNSNQPQHF.

This clonotype has a handful of counts. The rearrangement uses TRBV5-1 and TRBJ1-2; 7 bases match TRBD1. The CDR3 totals 15 residues. The ends lost 3 bases at V and 3 bases at J; junction bases unmatched: 8. Germline loops: CDR1 SGHRS, CDR2 YFSETQ. CDR3 bases: TGCGCCAGCAGCTACGACAGGGTTGAGTACTATGGCTACACCTTC. Amino acids: CASSYDRVEYYGYTF.

This clonotype has only a few counts. Written as DNA, the CDR3 is TGTGCCAGCAGTGGCGCCGGACTAGCGGACTCCTACAATGAGCAGTTCTTC. Its translation is CASSGAGLADSYNEQFF. The chain joins TRBV2 to TRBJ2-1; 10 nucleotides match TRBD2. V lost 4 bases, J lost 0 bases, and 6 bases stayed unmatched. This CDR3 contains 17 residues. CDR1 and CDR2 from the germline V gene are SNHLY and FYNNEI.

Only a few counts were recorded for this clonotype. The chain couples TRBV12-3 or TRBV12-4 to TRBJ2-1; D is possibly TRBD2 (5 bases). The CDR3 runs 15 residues. Trimming shortened V by 6 bases and J by 3 bases, and 15 bases separated the two germline ends. CDR3 nucleotide sequence: TGTGCCAGCAGCCGGAGGTCGGGTTACTACAATGAGCAGTTCTTC. Translation gives CASSRRSGYYNEQFF.

This rearrangement joins TRBV6-1 to TRBJ1-1, with 8 nucleotides matching TRBD1. The length of the CDR3 is 13 residues. Germline V lookup: CDR1 MNHNS, CDR2 SASEGT. The V segment lost 6 bases and the J segment 5 bases; nucleotides outside the gene matches: 5. CDR3 nucleotides: TGTGCCAGCAGGGAACAGGGGGTGACTGAAGCTTTCTTT. Translated, it gives CASREQGVTEAFF.

This clonotype was seen more than once but under ten times. The chain carries TRBV12-3 or TRBV12-4 and TRBJ2-7; tentatively, D is TRBD2 (5 bases). The CDR3 loop spans 13 amino acids. V lost 2 bases and J 5 bases, leaving 10 bases between the germline ends. Written as DNA, the CDR3 is TGTGCCAGCAGTTTACGGGGTCTTGACGAGCAGTACTTC. It codes for CASSLRGLDEQYF.

This clonotype has at least ten counts. The chain recombines TRBV29-1 with TRBJ2-3; D may be TRBD1 (7 bases). V was pared by 4 bases and J by 7 bases, with 18 bases between. There are 14 residues in the CDR3. From germline, CDR1 is SQVTM and CDR2 ANQGSEA. The CDR3 is CSVALGGGGYTQYF. The CDR3, as DNA: TGCAGCGTTGCACTCGGAGGGGGCGGATATACGCAGTATTTT.

This chain joins TRBV30 and TRBJ1-5; D not certain. V was shortened by 5 bases and J by 10 bases, with 9 bases between the two germline ends. CDR1 and CDR2 (germline): GTSNPN, SVGIG (reference sequence). The CDR3 totals 10 residues. Written as DNA, the CDR3 is TGTGCCTGGCCTACAGCCCCCCAGCATTTT. Translation: CAWPTAPQHF.

This clonotype was counted a few times. The chain combines TRBV9 with TRBJ2-3; the D gene is possibly TRBD2 (5 bases). Trimming took 4 bases from V and 4 from J, leaving 19 bases between them. The CDR3 extends over 16 amino acids. The germline V gene encodes CDR1 SGDLS and CDR2 YYNGEE. CDR3 protein: CASSPRWQGSADTQYF. For the CDR3, the DNA is TGTGCCAGCAGCCCACGGTGGCAAGGGAGCGCAGATACGCAGTATTTT.

The J gene is TRBJ2-7, the V gene TRBV12-3 or TRBV12-4; D is ambiguous. The CDR3 is 15 residues long. Deletions cut 2 bases from V and 5 bases from J, with 16 bases between. Here the CDR3 reads CASSLPPEISDEQYF. The CDR3 coding sequence is TGTGCCAGCAGTTTACCTCCGGAAATAAGTGACGAGCAGTACTTC.

In this sample, this clonotype turned up a few times. The chain is built from TRBV21-1 and TRBJ2-7; the table assigns TRBD1, which was not confirmed against the DNA. TRBV21-1 is marked as a pseudogene. This CDR3 is 16 amino acids long. CDR3: CASSATRTLRSYEQYF. The CDR3 bases are TGTGCCAGCAGCGCCACCCGGACACTCCGATCCTACGAGCAGTACTTC.

The chain is built from TRBV20-1 and TRBJ2-1; 12 bases agree with TRBD2. Germline V gives CDR1 DFQATT, CDR2 SNEGSKA (reference sequence). The V gene end was trimmed by 2 bases and the J gene end by 8 bases; junction bases not matched to a gene: 1. The CDR3 loop spans 13 amino acids. The CDR3 loop reads CSARLAGGYEQFF. The CDR3 coding sequence is TGCAGTGCTAGACTAGCGGGAGGGTATGAGCAGTTCTTC.

The rearrangement links TRBV15 to TRBJ2-5; D not certain. Trimming removed 0 bases at V and 4 bases at J, with 12 bases between. This CDR3 is built from 15 residues. Germline assignment: CDR1 LNHNV and CDR2 YYDKDF (reference sequence). Written as DNA, the CDR3 is TGTGCCACCAGCAGAGATGCAGCTACCCCAGAGACCCAGTACTTC. Translated: CATSRDAATPETQYF.

This clonotype has at least ten counts. The gene calls are TRBV20-1 and TRBJ1-2, with D uncertain. Trimming removed 3 bases at V and 4 bases at J, with 15 bases between. The CDR3 runs 14 residues. Germline CDR1 reads DFQATT; CDR2 reads SNEGSKA (reference sequence). CDR3 sequence: CSARGAPRGYGYTF. The CDR3 nucleotides are TGCAGTGCTAGGGGAGCGCCTCGGGGCTATGGCTACACCTTC.

Only a few counts were recorded for this clonotype. The V call is TRBV10-3, the J call TRBJ2-3; D might be TRBD1 (6 bases). Germline CDR1 reads ENHRY; CDR2 reads SYGVKD. This CDR3 region has 17 residues. V lost 10 bases and J 3 bases, leaving 26 bases between the germline ends. The CDR3 loop reads CATSRAGVGGPTDTQYF. In DNA, the CDR3 is TGTGCCACCTCCCGCGCCGGGGTTGGGGGCCCTACAGATACGCAGTATTTT.

This clonotype was counted between two and nine times. V gene TRBV19 combines with J gene TRBJ1-3; D remains unclear. CDR1 is LNHDA and CDR2 is SQIVND in the germline V gene (reference sequence). The CDR3 sequence is 15 residues long. With 5 bases removed from V and 3 bases from J, the gap between germline ends came to 14 bases. The CDR3 here is CASSVDGDFGNTIYF. The CDR3 region has the DNA TGTGCCAGTAGTGTTGACGGGGATTTTGGAAACACCATATATTTT.

This clonotype was picked up a small number of times. The rearrangement joins TRBV12-3 or TRBV12-4 to TRBJ1-1; D not certain. V was trimmed by 5 bases and J by 2 bases, leaving 9 bases between them. The CDR3 has 13 amino acids. The CDR3 bases are TGTGCCAGCAGTCGTGAGGATAACACTGAAGCTTTCTTT. Protein sequence: CASSREDNTEAFF.

This clonotype showed up just a few times. The chain links TRBV27 to TRBJ2-5; D may be TRBD2 (7 bases). Germline CDR1 and CDR2: MNHEY and SMNVEV (reference sequence). V was cut by 6 bases and J by 0 bases, with 17 bases left in between. The CDR3 length is 16 residues. The CDR3 bases are TGTGCCAGCAGCAAGTGGGGGGGGACAAACCAAGAGACCCAGTACTTC. This sequence encodes CASSKWGGTNQETQYF.

This clonotype was detected a few times. The rearrangement joins TRBV11-2 to TRBJ2-1, with TRBD2 as a possible D gene (5 bases). Germline V gene sequence: CDR1 SGHAT, CDR2 FQNNGV. The CDR3 sequence is 14 residues long. Trimming stripped 6 bases from V and 3 bases from J, with 12 bases between. CDR3 bases: TGTGCCAGCAGATCCGTAGCGTACTACAATGAGCAGTTCTTC. It encodes CASRSVAYYNEQFF.

A few counts support this clonotype. The chain couples TRBV28 to TRBJ2-1, with 11 bases aligning to TRBD2. J was trimmed by 8 bases and V by 6 bases; bases with no gene match: 9. The CDR3 length is 15 residues. Germline V gives CDR1 MDHEN, CDR2 SYDVKM. CDR3 DNA sequence: TGTGCCAGCAGCTCGGTTAGCGGGAGGGCCCATGAGCAGTTCTTC. As protein: CASSSVSGRAHEQFF.